One and the same sample provided the 13 T cell receptor beta chains below, sequenced in a study of response to subunit inactivated influenza vaccine. TCRdb re-analysed the RT-PCR reads in MiXCR, keeping a single row per CDR3 protein. The data hold almost 600,000 distinct CDR3 sequences, with 13% to 15% observed a single time. The sequencing used PBMCs from blood, collected 12 days after vaccination. These receptors were collected from a man aged 50-59 years who received an inactivated influenza vaccine.

The CDR3 DNA reads as TGCAGTGTTTCGACAGGGCGGTTCGACGAGCAGTACTTC. Protein: CSVSTGRFDEQYF. The V and J genes are TRBV20-1 and TRBJ2-7; 7 bases fit TRBD1. V was pared by 7 bases and J by 5 bases, with 11 bases of the junction left unmatched. Per germline, CDR1 DFQATT and CDR2 SNEGSKA (reference sequence). The CDR3 is 13 residues long.

This clonotype has only a few counts. The chain links TRBV7-9 to TRBJ2-7, with D tentatively TRBD1 or TRBD2 (5 bases each). The germline V and J ends were trimmed by 1 base and 5 bases, with 12 bases remaining between them. The CDR3 is 14 residues long. CDR1 SEHNR and CDR2 FQNEAQ come from the germline V gene (reference sequence). CDR3: CASSLVSGSNEQYF. The CDR3 coding sequence is TGTGCCAGCAGCTTAGTCTCAGGGAGTAACGAGCAGTACTTC.

The chain links TRBV2 to TRBJ2-1; D is undetermined. There are 13 residues in the CDR3. Germline V gives CDR1 SNHLY, CDR2 FYNNEI. Trimming took 3 bases from V and 8 from J, leaving 11 bases between them. The CDR3 sequence: CASSDGAADEQFF. The DNA of the CDR3 is TGTGCCAGCAGTGATGGCGCGGCGGATGAGCAGTTCTTC. Full variable domain (remainder filled in from reference TRBV2 and TRBJ2-1): EPEVTQTPSHQVTQMGQEVILRCVPISNHLYFYWYRQILGQKVEFLVSFYNNEISEKSEIFDDQFSVERPDGSNFTLKIRSTKLEDSAMYFCASSDGAADEQFFGPGTRLTVL.

The chain couples TRBV19 to TRBJ2-1, with TRBD2 as a possible D gene (6 bases). Trimming removed 1 base from V and 9 bases from J, with 19 bases in between. The CDR3 runs 16 residues. Germline V gene sequence: CDR1 LNHDA, CDR2 SQIVND (reference sequence). DNA for the CDR3: TGTGCCAGTAGTATAGTTTCCGGCGGGGCGCCGCGTGAGCAGTTCTTC. Protein sequence: CASSIVSGGAPREQFF.

In its sample, this clonotype was seen a few times. This rearrangement joins TRBV6-1 to TRBJ2-5; 7 bases map to TRBD2. Germline V gene lookup returns CDR1 MNHNS and CDR2 SASEGT. CDR3 size: 16 residues. V trimming: 6 bases; J trimming: 5 bases; junction bases outside the gene matches: 15. Here the CDR3 DNA reads TGTGCCAGCAGGGGTGAAGGGGCGGGAGTATATGAGACCCAGTACTTC. This translates into CASRGEGAGVYETQYF.

This clonotype was counted a few times. The V and J genes are TRBV7-2 and TRBJ1-2; D unresolved. V was clipped by 6 bases and J by 8 bases, with 10 bases between them. The CDR3 has 11 amino acids. Germline V lookup: CDR1 SGHTA, CDR2 FQGNSA. The CDR3 region is CASSRSWGYTF. The CDR3 coding sequence is TGTGCCAGCAGTCGTTCCTGGGGCTACACCTTC. The variable domain in full, with the rest retrieved from reference TRBV7-2 and TRBJ1-2, is GAGVSQSPSNKVTEKGKDVELRCDPISGHTALYWYRQSLGQGLEFLIYFQGNSAPDKSGLPSDRFSAERTGGSVSTLTIQRTQQEDSAVYLCASSRSWGYTFGSGTRLTVV.

The chain uses TRBV28 and TRBJ1-5; 8 bases align to TRBD1. The germline gives CDR1 MDHEN, CDR2 SYDVKM. This CDR3 has 15 amino acids. V lost 5 bases, J lost 4 bases, and 7 bases stayed unmatched. The DNA of the CDR3 is TGTGCCAGCAGTAGCCAAGGACAGGGAAATCAGCCCCAGCATTTT. Encoded protein: CASSSQGQGNQPQHF.

This clonotype has at least ten counts. The V gene is TRBV12-3 or TRBV12-4, the J gene TRBJ2-1; D is perhaps TRBD2 (6 bases). V was trimmed by 1 base and J by 9 bases, leaving 13 bases between them. There are 14 residues in the CDR3. The CDR3 DNA reads as TGTGCCAGCAGTTTAGGGAGGGTGGTTGGTGAGCAGTTCTTC. Translated, it gives CASSLGRVVGEQFF.

This clonotype was recorded a few times. The chain carries TRBV19 and TRBJ2-3, with 9 bases that match TRBD1. The CDR3 sequence is 15 residues long. After removal of 5 bases from V and 3 bases from J, the junction contained 6 bases not matched to a gene. Germline CDR1 is LNHDA and CDR2 is SQIVND (reference sequence). CDR3 DNA sequence: TGTGCCAGTAGTGTAGGACAGGGGTATACAGATACGCAGTATTTT. It translates to CASSVGQGYTDTQYF.

This clonotype has only a few counts. The junction departs from the called germline gene at one end, perhaps through a read error. The V call is TRBV7-7, the J call TRBJ2-7, with D maybe TRBD2 (7 bases). Germline V gives CDR1 SSHAT, CDR2 FNYEAQ (reference sequence). The CDR3 is 15 amino acids. In nucleotides, the CDR3 is TGTGCTAGCAGCGAGCAAAGGGGGGGCGGATACGAGCAGTACTTC. Residues: CASSEQRGGGYEQYF.

The genes are TRBV6-2 or TRBV6-3 and TRBJ2-1, with D perhaps matching TRBD1 or TRBD2 (5 bases each). Germline CDR1 reads MNHEY; CDR2 reads SVGEGT. Trimming removed 7 bases at V and 4 bases at J, with 17 bases between. This CDR3 has 15 residues. The CDR3 loop is CASTPIGGEYNEQFF. The CDR3 DNA sequence: TGTGCCAGCACCCCAATTGGGGGAGAGTACAATGAGCAGTTCTTC.

The chain combines TRBV19 with TRBJ1-6; 7 nucleotides agree with TRBD1. Germline lookup yields CDR1 LNHDA and CDR2 SQIVND (reference sequence). This CDR3 comprises 14 residues. J lost 7 bases, V lost 9 bases, and 9 bases had no gene match. The CDR3 loop reads CASRFWTGNSPLHF. Here the CDR3 DNA reads TGTGCCAGCAGATTTTGGACAGGCAATTCACCCCTCCACTTT.

The sample holds a few counts of this clonotype. The gene calls are TRBV7-9 and TRBJ2-7; 7 nucleotides line up with TRBD1. This CDR3 is built from 14 residues. The germline gives CDR1 SEHNR, CDR2 FQNEAQ (reference sequence). Trimming took 5 bases from V and 8 from J; bases not matched to a gene: 12. The CDR3 DNA reads TGTGCCAGCAGCCCAGGACAGGCCCCACCGAAGCAGTACTTC. Translating gives CASSPGQAPPKQYF.